This T cell receptor (beta chain) was observed in a study of blood T cell repertoires in COVID-19. Study-level information: Some COVID-19 samples were acute and others convalescent; all came from the United States, Italy and Spain. Sources were T cells, B-cell-depleted T cells, or PBMCs; the material itself was cDNA or gDNA.

CDR3 length equals 13 residues. V was shortened by 0 bases and J by 2 bases, with 5 bases between the two germline ends. Germline V gives CDR1 SGHDT, CDR2 YYEEEE. In the authors' workflow: Estimated nucleated cell counts came from reference gene primer amplification. Assay used: immunoSEQ multiplex PCR; TCRdb lists only in-frame clones, some missing. D and trimming were read from the DNA, whereas the V and J calls and clone size are those reported in that table. The sample yields approximately 100,000 clones, roughly four fifths seen once. The chain employs TRBV5-6 and TRBJ1-2, with D perhaps matching TRBD1 (5 bases). This TCR was recovered from a man between 60 and 75 years old with acute or convalescent COVID-19. Sequenced: peripheral blood. Here the CDR3 DNA reads TGTGCCAGCAGCTTGGGACAGAACTATGGCTACACCTTC. Encoded protein: CASSLGQNYGYTF.